This section outlines one T cell receptor beta chain sequence together with its context. Its matching antigen is unknown. The record originates from a study of post-analysis software for immune sequencing data. The wider study: There were relapsing-remitting, secondary progressive and progressive-relapsing multiple sclerosis among the disease courses included.

Libraries were made from TCR beta cDNA, and they carried unique molecular identifiers. TCRdb reprocessed the PCR reads with MiXCR, giving one entry per CDR3 protein. The repertoire holds about 500,000 distinct CDR3 sequences, with roughly 45% as singletons. Study-wide findings and caveats: Comparison of patients with controls showed 5 or 6 TRBV segments more frequent in patients, TRBV5-6, TRBV5-1 and TRBV20-1 among them. Controls' normalized Chao1 diversity significantly exceeded that of multiple sclerosis patients.

Germline CDR1 is LNHDA and CDR2 is SQIVND (reference sequence). CDR3 length equals 15 residues. The sample taken for sequencing was blood. The TCR was taken from a girl aged 5-17 years with multiple sclerosis. The genes are TRBV19 and TRBJ2-4, with D possibly matching TRBD1 (5 bases). The DNA end lines up better with TRBJ2-7; the J call may be wrong. The CDR3: CARPRKETATYEQYF. Here the CDR3 DNA reads TGTGCCAGACCCCGCAAAGAGACAGCCACCTACGAGCAGTACTTC.